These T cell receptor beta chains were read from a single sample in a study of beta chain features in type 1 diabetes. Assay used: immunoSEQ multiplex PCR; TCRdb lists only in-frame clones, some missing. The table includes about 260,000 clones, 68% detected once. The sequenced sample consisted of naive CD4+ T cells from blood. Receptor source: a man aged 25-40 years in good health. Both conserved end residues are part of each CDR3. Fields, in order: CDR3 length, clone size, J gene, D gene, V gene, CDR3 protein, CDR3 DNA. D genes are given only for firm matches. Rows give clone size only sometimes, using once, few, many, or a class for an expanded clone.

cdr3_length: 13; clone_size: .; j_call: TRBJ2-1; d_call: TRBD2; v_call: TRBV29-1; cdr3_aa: CSVRTSGSYEQFF; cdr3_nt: TGCAGCGTTCGAACTAGCGGGAGCTATGAGCAGTTCTTC
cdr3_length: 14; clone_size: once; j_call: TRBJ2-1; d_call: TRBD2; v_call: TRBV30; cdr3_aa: CAWSGLASVDEQFF; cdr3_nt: TGTGCCTGGAGTGGACTAGCTTCCGTCGATGAGCAGTTCTTC
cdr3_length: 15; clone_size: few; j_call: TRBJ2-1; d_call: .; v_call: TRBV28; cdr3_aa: CASSLGGPSYNEQFF; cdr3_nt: TGTGCCAGCAGTTTGGGCGGCCCCTCCTACAATGAGCAGTTCTTC
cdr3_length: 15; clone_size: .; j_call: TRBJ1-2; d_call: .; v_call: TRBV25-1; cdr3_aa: CASSEPGTDNYGYTF; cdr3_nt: TGTGCCAGCAGTGAACCCGGGACCGACAACTATGGCTACACCTTC
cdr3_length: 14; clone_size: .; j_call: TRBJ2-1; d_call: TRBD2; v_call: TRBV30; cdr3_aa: CACVSGSVGNEQFF; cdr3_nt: TGTGCCTGTGTCAGCGGGAGTGTCGGCAATGAGCAGTTCTTC
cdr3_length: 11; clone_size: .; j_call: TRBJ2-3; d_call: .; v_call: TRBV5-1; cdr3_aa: CASSSLDWQYF; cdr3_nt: TGCGCCAGCAGCTCCTTAGACTGGCAGTATTTT
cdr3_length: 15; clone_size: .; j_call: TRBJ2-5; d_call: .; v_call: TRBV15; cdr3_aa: CATSIAGSGKETQYF; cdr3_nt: TGTGCCACCAGCATCGCCGGGAGCGGTAAAGAGACCCAGTACTTC
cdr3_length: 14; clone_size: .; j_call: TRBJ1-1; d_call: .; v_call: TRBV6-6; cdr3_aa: CASSYGKRGTEAFF; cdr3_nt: TGTGCCAGCAGTTACGGAAAAAGGGGCACTGAAGCTTTCTTT
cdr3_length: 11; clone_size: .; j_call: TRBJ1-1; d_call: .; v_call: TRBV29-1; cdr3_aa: CSVDRFTEAFF; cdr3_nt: TGCAGCGTTGACCGTTTCACTGAAGCTTTCTTT
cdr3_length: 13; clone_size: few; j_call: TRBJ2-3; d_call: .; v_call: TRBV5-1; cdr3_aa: CASSLGRTDTQYF; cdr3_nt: TGCGCCAGCAGCCTGGGCCGCACAGATACGCAGTATTTT
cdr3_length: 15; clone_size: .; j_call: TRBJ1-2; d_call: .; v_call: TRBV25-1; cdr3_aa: CASSKSTPGGYGYTF; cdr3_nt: TGTGCCAGCAGTAAGTCTACCCCAGGCGGCTATGGCTACACCTTC
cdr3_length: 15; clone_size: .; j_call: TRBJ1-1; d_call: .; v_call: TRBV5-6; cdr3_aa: CASRERGIKNTEAFF; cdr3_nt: TGTGCCAGCAGAGAGAGAGGGATAAAGAACACTGAAGCTTTCTTT
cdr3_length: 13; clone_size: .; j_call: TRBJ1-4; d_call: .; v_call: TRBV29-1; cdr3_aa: CSVSQGVGEKLFF; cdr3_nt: TGCAGCGTCTCACAGGGAGTAGGTGAAAAACTGTTTTTT
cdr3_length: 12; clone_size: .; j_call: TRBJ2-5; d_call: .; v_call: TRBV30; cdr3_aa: CAWSQARETQYF; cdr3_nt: TGTGCCTGGAGTCAAGCAAGGGAGACCCAGTACTTC
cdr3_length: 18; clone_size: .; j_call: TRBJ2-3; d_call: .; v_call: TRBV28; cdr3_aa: CASVQWLASPSSTDTQYF; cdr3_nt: TGTGCCAGCGTTCAATGGCTAGCGAGTCCCTCTAGCACAGATACGCAGTATTTT
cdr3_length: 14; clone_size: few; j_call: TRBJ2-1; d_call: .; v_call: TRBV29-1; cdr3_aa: CSVALLRQDNEQFF; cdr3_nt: TGCAGCGTCGCCCTCTTGAGACAGGACAATGAGCAGTTCTTC
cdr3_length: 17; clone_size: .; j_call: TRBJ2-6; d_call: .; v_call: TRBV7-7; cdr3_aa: CASSPWTASSGANVLTF; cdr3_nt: TGTGCCAGCAGCCCTTGGACGGCAAGCTCTGGGGCCAACGTCCTGACTTTC
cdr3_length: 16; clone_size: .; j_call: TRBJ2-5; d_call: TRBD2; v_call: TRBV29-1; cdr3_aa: CSVAGDYEGFGETQYF; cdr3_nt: TGCAGCGTCGCTGGGGACTATGAGGGATTCGGAGAGACCCAGTACTTC
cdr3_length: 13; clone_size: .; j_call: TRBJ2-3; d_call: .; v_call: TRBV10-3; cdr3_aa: CAMRPRTKDTQYF; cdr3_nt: TGTGCCATGAGGCCCAGGACTAAAGATACGCAGTATTTT
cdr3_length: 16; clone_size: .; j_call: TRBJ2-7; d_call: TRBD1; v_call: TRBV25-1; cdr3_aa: CASSDSGTGRLGEQYF; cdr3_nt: TGTGCCAGCAGTGACTCCGGGACAGGCCGTCTTGGAGAGCAGTACTTC
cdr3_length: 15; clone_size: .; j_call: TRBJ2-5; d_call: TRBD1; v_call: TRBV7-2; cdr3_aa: CASSYNTGGGETQYF; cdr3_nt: TGTGCCAGCAGCTACAACACAGGGGGAGGAGAGACCCAGTACTTC
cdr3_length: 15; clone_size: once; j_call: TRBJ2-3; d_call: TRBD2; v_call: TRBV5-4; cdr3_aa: CASSYPSGSTDTQYF; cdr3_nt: TGTGCCAGCAGCTACCCTAGCGGGAGCACAGATACGCAGTATTTT
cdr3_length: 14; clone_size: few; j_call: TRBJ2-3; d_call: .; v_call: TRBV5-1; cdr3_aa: CASSQGLPTDTQYF; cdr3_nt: TGCGCCAGCAGCCAAGGGTTACCCACAGATACGCAGTATTTT
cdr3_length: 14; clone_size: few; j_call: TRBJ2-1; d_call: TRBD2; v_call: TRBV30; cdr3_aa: CAWTPTSGYNEQFF; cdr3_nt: TGTGCCTGGACCCCGACTAGCGGGTACAATGAGCAGTTCTTC
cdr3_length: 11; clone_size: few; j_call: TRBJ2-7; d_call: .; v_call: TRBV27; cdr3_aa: CASSGRYKQYF; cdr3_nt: TGTGCCAGCAGTGGAAGGTACAAGCAGTACTTC
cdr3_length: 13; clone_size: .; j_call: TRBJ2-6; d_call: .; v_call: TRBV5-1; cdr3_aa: CASSSLGANVLTF; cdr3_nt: TGCGCCAGCAGCTCACTAGGGGCCAACGTCCTGACTTTC
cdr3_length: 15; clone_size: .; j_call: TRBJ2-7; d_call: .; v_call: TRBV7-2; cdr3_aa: CASSLALRSSYEQYF; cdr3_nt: TGTGCCAGCAGCTTAGCGCTGCGGTCCTCCTACGAGCAGTACTTC
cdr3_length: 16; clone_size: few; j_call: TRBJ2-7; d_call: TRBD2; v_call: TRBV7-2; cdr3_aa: CASSPGLAGYSYEQYF; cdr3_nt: TGTGCCAGCAGCCCTGGACTAGCGGGGTACTCCTACGAGCAGTACTTC
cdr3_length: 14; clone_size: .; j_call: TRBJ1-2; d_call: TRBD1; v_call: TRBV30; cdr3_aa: CAWTNGQGTYGYTF; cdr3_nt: TGTGCCTGGACCAACGGACAGGGCACGTATGGCTACACCTTC
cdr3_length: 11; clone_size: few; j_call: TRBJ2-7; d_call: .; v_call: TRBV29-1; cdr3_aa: CSVDPSYEQYF; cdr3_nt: TGCAGCGTTGATCCCTCCTACGAGCAGTACTTC
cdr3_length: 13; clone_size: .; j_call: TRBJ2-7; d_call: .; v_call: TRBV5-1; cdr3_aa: CASSLGHAYEQYF; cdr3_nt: TGCGCCAGCAGCTTGGGGCATGCCTACGAGCAGTACTTC
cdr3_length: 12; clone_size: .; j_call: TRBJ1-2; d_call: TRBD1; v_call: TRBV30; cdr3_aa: CAWGRGQVGYTF; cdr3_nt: TGTGCCTGGGGCAGGGGGCAGGTTGGCTACACCTTC
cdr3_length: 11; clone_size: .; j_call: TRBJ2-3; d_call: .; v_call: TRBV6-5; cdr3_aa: CASNRGTTQYF; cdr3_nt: TGTGCCAGCAACAGAGGGACTACGCAGTATTTT
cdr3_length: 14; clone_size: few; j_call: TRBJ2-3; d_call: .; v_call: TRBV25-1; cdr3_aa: CASSDWGSTDTQYF; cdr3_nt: TGTGCCAGCAGTGACTGGGGCAGCACAGATACGCAGTATTTT
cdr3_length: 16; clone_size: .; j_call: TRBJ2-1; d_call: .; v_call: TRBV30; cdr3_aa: CAWSGITSSSYNEQFF; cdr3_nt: TGTGCCTGGAGTGGAATCACTTCGAGCTCCTACAATGAGCAGTTCTTC
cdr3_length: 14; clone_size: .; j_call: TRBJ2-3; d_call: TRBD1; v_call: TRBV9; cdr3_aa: CASSVGTGRDTQYF; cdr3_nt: TGTGCCAGCAGCGTAGGGACAGGCCGGGATACGCAGTATTTT
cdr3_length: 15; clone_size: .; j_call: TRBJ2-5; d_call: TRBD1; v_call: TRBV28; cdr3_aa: CASSFTGTGGETQYF; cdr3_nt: TGTGCCAGCAGTTTCACCGGGACAGGGGGAGAGACCCAGTACTTC
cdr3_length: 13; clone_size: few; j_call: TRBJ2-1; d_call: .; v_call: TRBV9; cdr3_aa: CASSVSSHNEQFF; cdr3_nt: TGTGCCAGCAGCGTGTCCTCGCACAATGAGCAGTTCTTC
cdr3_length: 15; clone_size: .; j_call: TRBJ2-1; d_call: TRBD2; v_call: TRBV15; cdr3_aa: CATSIGTSKYGEQFF; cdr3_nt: TGTGCCACCAGCATAGGGACTAGTAAGTACGGTGAGCAGTTCTTC
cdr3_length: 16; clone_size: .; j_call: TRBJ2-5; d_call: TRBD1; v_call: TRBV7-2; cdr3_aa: CASSPGTGGFVETQYF; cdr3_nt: TGTGCCAGCAGCCCCGGGACAGGGGGCTTTGTGGAGACCCAGTACTTC
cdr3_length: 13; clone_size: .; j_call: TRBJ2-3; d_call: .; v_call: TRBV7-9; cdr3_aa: CASSLAEADTQYF; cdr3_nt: TGTGCCAGCAGCTTAGCCGAGGCAGATACGCAGTATTTT
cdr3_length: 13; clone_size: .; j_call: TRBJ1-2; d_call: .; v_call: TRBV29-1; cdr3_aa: CSAQPGGNYGYTF; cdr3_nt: TGCAGCGCCCAACCGGGGGGTAACTATGGCTACACCTTC
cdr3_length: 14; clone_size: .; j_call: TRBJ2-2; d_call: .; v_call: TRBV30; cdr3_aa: CAWRGQPNTGELFF; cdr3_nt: TGTGCCTGGAGAGGACAGCCGAACACCGGGGAGCTGTTTTTT
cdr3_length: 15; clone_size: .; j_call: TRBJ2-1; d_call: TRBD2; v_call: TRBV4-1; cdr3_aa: CASRPGSGRVSEQFF; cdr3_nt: TGCGCCAGCAGACCGGGTAGCGGGAGAGTTAGTGAGCAGTTCTTC
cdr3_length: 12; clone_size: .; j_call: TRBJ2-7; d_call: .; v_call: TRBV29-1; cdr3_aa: CSVAYSSYEQYF; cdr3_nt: TGCAGCGTTGCCTACAGCTCCTACGAGCAGTACTTC
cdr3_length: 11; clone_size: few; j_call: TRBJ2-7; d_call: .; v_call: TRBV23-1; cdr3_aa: CASTRGIAHYF; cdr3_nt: TGCGCCAGCACCCGGGGGATTGCCCATTACTTC
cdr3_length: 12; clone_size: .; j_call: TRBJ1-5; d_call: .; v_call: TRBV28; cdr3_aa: CASSLSTQPQHF; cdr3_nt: TGTGCCAGCAGTTTATCAACTCAGCCCCAGCATTTT
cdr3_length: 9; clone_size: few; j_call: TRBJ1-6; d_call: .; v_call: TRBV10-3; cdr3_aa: CAIRLALHF; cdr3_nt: TGTGCCATCAGGTTAGCCCTCCACTTT